The rows below give T cell receptor beta chains drawn from one sample of a study of human T cells and chemical hapten exposure. TCRdb ran MiXCR on the RACE reads and lists one entry per CDR3 protein. Altogether some 150,000 distinct CDR3 sequences are present, roughly 12% being singletons, with the ten largest covering around 1.4%. The sample in question was whole blood, obtained in connection with sensitization to the hapten diphenylcyclopropenone (DPC). Source of these receptors: a woman aged 45-59 years with alopecia areata. Some clones in this sample may be carry-over from other donors' samples. The CDR3 runs from the conserved cysteine through the conserved F or W. The D gene is left open where the match is weak. Clone sizes are given selectively: once, few, many, or a class where the clone is expanded.

>TRBJ2-2|TRBD1|many|TRBV2
CASSEDTGGGGELFF
TGTGCCAGCAGTGAAGATACAGGGGGAGGCGGGGAGCTGTTTTTT
>TRBJ2-7|TRBD2|many|TRBV4-1
CASSLITSGRYEQYF
TGCGCCAGCAGCCTGATTACTAGCGGCCGCTACGAGCAGTACTTC
>TRBJ2-7|TRBD1|.|TRBV7-2
CASSLRSGQGEGEQYF
TGTGCCAGCAGCTTACGCTCGGGACAGGGTGAAGGCGAGCAGTACTTC
>TRBJ2-1|TRBD1|.|TRBV12-3/TRBV12-4
CASSSAGTGYNEQFF
TGTGCCAGCAGTTCCGCCGGGACAGGCTACAATGAGCAGTTCTTC
>TRBJ1-2|TRBD1|many|TRBV20-1
CSARDPTGIGNYGYTF
TGCAGTGCTAGAGATCCGACAGGGATCGGAAACTATGGCTACACCTTC
>TRBJ2-3|TRBD2|.|TRBV7-2
CASSQGGLAIDTQYF
TGTGCCAGCAGCCAAGGTGGACTAGCGATAGATACGCAGTATTTT
>TRBJ2-3|.|.|TRBV30
CAWSVRGPDTQYF
TGTGCCTGGAGTGTACGGGGACCAGATACGCAGTATTTT
>TRBJ1-1|.|.|TRBV2
CASSVGTPEAFF
TGTGCCAGCAGTGTGGGGACACCAGAAGCTTTCTTT
>TRBJ1-6|.|many|TRBV7-6
CASSFSAYNSPLHF
TGTGCCAGCAGTTTCAGTGCCTATAATTCACCCCTCCACTTT
>TRBJ1-3|.|.|TRBV20-1
CSAYQGYGNTIYF
TGCAGTGCATATCAGGGGTATGGAAACACCATATATTTT
>TRBJ2-1|TRBD2|.|TRBV5-1
CASSLTSGRVYEQFF
TGCGCCAGCAGCTTGACTAGCGGGAGAGTTTATGAGCAGTTCTTC
>TRBJ2-7|.|few|TRBV20-1
CSARDQNRPYEQYF
TGCAGTGCTAGAGATCAGAACAGACCCTACGAGCAGTACTTC
>TRBJ2-7|TRBD2|.|TRBV10-1
CASSELAGGPGEQYF
TGCGCCAGCAGTGAGCTAGCGGGAGGGCCAGGGGAGCAGTACTTC
>TRBJ2-7|TRBD2|many|TRBV4-2
CASSQGEGPYEQYF
TGTGCCAGCAGCCAGGGGGAGGGCCCGTACGAGCAGTACTTC
>TRBJ2-1|.|many|TRBV5-5
CASSREFNEQFF
TGTGCCAGCAGCCGGGAGTTCAATGAGCAGTTCTTC
>TRBJ2-1|.|.|TRBV1
CTSSQGRREGSSEQFF
TGCACCAGCAGCCAAGGGCGGCGGGAGGGGAGTAGTGAGCAGTTCTTC
>TRBJ1-3|.|.|TRBV5-1
CASSLGAGSRNTIYF
TGCGCCAGCAGCCTAGGGGCAGGGAGCAGAAACACCATATATTTT
>TRBJ2-3|TRBD2|many|TRBV19
CASRGALAGWADTQYF
TGTGCCAGTAGAGGGGCACTAGCGGGATGGGCAGATACGCAGTATTTT
>TRBJ2-1|.|many|TRBV19
CASSIRTTSSYNEQFF
TGTGCCAGTAGTATCCGGACTACAAGCTCCTACAATGAGCAGTTCTTC
>TRBJ2-5|TRBD1|few|TRBV29-1
CSAETGGETQYF
TGCAGCGCTGAGACAGGGGGCGAGACCCAGTACTTC
>TRBJ1-2|TRBD1|many|TRBV2
CASSFKRTGNGYTF
TGTGCCAGCAGTTTTAAGAGGACAGGGAATGGCTACACCTTC
>TRBJ1-5|.|many|TRBV7-2
CASSLARTDTSWPQHF
TGTGCCAGCAGCTTAGCGAGGACGGACACGTCATGGCCCCAGCATTTT
>TRBJ2-1|TRBD2|.|TRBV12-3/TRBV12-4
CASSPLAGLRNEQFF
TGTGCCAGCAGCCCGCTAGCGGGGTTACGCAATGAGCAGTTCTTC
>TRBJ2-3|.|.|TRBV11-2
CASSLGAHTDTQYF
TGTGCCAGCAGCTTAGGGGCTCACACAGATACGCAGTATTTT
>TRBJ2-3|TRBD1|few|TRBV20-1
CSARGQAKVTDTQYF
TGCAGTGCTAGGGGACAGGCTAAGGTCACAGATACGCAGTATTTT
>TRBJ2-2|.|many|TRBV12-3/TRBV12-4
CASSPQGVPGELFF
TGTGCCAGCAGTCCACAGGGTGTCCCCGGGGAGCTGTTTTTT
>TRBJ1-5|.|.|TRBV6-2/TRBV6-3
CASSYSIGLQPQHF
TGTGCCAGCAGTTACTCGATTGGGCTTCAGCCCCAGCATTTT
>TRBJ1-4|.|.|TRBV1
CTSSQEDRDEKLFF
TGCACCAGCAGCCAAGAGGACAGGGATGAAAAACTGTTTTTT
>TRBJ2-1|.|few|TRBV4-1
CASSQDPWGEQFF
TGCGCCAGCAGCCAAGATCCCTGGGGGGAGCAGTTCTTC
>TRBJ2-7|.|few|TRBV29-1
CSVSDGRYEQYF
TGCAGCGTGTCGGACGGAAGGTACGAGCAGTACTTC
>TRBJ2-2|.|few|TRBV29-1
CSVGGTNTGELFF
TGCAGCGTTGGGGGGACGAACACCGGGGAGCTGTTTTTT
>TRBJ1-2|TRBD1|few|TRBV20-1
CSVPPTGAGGYTF
TGCAGTGTCCCACCTACAGGGGCGGGTGGCTACACCTTC
>TRBJ2-7|.|many|TRBV7-9
CASSTPTREQYF
TGTGCCAGCAGCACCCCGACCCGGGAGCAGTACTTC
>TRBJ2-2|.|.|TRBV4-1
CASSVIGVSGELFF
TGCGCCAGCAGCGTAATAGGAGTGTCCGGGGAGCTGTTTTTT